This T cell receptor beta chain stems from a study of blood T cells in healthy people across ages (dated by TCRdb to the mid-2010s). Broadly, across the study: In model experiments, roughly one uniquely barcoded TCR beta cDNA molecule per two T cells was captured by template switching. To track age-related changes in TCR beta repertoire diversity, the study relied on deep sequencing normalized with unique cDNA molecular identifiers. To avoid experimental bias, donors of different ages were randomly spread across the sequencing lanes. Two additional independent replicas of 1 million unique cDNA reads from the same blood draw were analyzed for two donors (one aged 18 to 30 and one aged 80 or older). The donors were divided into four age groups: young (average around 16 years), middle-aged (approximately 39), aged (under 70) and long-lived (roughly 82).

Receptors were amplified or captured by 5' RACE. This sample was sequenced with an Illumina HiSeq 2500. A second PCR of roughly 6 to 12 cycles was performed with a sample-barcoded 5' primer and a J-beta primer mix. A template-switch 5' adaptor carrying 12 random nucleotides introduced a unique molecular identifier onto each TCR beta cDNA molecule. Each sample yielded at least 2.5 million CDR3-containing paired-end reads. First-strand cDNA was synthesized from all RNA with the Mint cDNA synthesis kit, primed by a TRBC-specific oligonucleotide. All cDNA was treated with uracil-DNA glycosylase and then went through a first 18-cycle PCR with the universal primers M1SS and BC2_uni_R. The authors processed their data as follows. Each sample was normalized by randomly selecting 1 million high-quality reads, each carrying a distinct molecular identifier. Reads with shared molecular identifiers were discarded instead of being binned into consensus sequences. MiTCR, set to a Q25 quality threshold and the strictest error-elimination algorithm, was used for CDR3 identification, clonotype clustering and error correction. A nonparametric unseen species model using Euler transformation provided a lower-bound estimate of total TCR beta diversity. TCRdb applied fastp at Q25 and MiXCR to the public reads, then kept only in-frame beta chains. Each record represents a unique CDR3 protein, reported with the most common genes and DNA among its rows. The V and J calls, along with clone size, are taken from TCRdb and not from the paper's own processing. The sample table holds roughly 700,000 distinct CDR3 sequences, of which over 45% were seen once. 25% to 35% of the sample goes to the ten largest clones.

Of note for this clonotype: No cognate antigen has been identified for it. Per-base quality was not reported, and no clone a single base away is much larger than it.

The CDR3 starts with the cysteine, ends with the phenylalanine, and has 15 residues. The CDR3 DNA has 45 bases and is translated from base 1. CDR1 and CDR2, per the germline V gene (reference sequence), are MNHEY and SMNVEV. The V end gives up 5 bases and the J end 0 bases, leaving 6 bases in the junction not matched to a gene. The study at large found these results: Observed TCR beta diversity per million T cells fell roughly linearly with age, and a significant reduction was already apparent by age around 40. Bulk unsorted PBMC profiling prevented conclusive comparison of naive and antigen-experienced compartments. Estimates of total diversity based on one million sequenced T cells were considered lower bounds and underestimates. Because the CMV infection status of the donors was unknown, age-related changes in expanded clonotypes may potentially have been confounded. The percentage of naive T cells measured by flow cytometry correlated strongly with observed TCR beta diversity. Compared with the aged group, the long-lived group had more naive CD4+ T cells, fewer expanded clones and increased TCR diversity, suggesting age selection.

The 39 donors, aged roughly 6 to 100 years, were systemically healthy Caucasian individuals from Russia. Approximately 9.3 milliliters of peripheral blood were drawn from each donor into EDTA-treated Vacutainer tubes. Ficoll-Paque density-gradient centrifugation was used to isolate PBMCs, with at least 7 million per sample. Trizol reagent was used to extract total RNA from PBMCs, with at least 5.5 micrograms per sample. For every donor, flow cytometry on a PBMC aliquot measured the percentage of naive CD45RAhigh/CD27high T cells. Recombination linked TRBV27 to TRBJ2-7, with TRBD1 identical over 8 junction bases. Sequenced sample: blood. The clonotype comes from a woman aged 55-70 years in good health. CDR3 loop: CASSTWDRTSYEQYF. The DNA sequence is TGTGCCAGCAGTACATGGGACAGGACCTCCTACGAGCAGTACTTC.